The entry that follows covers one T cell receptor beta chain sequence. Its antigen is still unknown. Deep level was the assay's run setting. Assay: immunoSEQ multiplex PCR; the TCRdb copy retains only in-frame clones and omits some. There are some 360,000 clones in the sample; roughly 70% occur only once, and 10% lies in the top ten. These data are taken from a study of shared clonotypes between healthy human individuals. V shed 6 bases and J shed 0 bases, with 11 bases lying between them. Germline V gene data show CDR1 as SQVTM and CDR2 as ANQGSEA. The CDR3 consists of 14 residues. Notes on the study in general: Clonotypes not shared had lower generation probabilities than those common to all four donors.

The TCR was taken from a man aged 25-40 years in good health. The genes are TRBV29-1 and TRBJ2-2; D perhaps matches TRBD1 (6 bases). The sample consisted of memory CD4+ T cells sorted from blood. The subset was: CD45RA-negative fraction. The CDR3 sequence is CSVRQEPNTGELFF. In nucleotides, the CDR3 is TGCAGCGTCCGACAGGAGCCGAACACCGGGGAGCTGTTTTTT.